This entry features one T cell receptor beta chain sequence. Its antigen remains unidentified. Among the donors, all were Caucasian adults who lived in Nashville, Tennessee. The sample is drawn from a study of shared clonotypes between healthy human individuals. The study, taken as a whole, reports: With a handful of donors compared, roughly 5% of naive CD4 clonotypes were shared.

Generated by immunoSEQ multiplex PCR, the TCRdb table keeps only in-frame clones and is missing some. This table has about 2 million clones, roughly 96% appearing once. The TCR was taken from a man between 18 and 35 years old in good health. Sequencing was carried out using naive CD4+ T cells sorted from blood. Subset in this sample: CD45RA+ positively selected.

CDR3 DNA: TGTGCCAGCAGTGTCGACAGGGGCAATCAGCCCCAGCATTTT. This translates into CASSVDRGNQPQHF. This chain uses TRBV27 with TRBJ1-5, with 7 bases fitting TRBD1. J lost 2 bases, V lost 5 bases, and 3 bases had no gene match. Germline CDR1 reads MNHEY; CDR2 reads SMNVEV (reference sequence). The CDR3 totals 14 residues.